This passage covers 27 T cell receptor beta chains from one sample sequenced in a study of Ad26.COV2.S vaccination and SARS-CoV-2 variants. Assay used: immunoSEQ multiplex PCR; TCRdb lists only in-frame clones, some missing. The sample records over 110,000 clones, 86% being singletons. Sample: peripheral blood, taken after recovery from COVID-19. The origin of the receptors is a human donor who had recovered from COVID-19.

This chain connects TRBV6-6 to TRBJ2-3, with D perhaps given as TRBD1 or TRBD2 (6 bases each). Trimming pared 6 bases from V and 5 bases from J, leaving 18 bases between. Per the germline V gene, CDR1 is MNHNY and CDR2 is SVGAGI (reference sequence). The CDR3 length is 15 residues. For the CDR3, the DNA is TGTGCCAGCAGCCAGCTGAGGGGGGAGTTAGATACGCAGTATTTT. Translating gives CASSQLRGELDTQYF.

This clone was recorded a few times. The chain's CDR3 is CASSSSTKSSYNSPLHF. CDR3 sequence (DNA): TGTGCCAGCAGCTCCTCGACGAAGAGCTCCTATAATTCACCCCTCCACTTT. The gene calls are TRBV5-4 and TRBJ1-6, with no clear D. The germline V and J ends were trimmed by 3 bases and 0 bases, with 13 bases remaining between them. Germline V gene sequence: CDR1 SGHNT, CDR2 YYREEE (reference sequence). This CDR3 has 17 amino acids. The full variable domain, rest sourced from reference TRBV5-4 and TRBJ1-6, is ETGVTQSPTHLIKTRGQQVTLRCSSQSGHNTVSWYQQALGQGPQFIFQYYREEENGRGNFPPRFSGLQFPNYSSELNVNALELDDSALYLCASSSSTKSSYNSPLHFGNGTRLTVT.

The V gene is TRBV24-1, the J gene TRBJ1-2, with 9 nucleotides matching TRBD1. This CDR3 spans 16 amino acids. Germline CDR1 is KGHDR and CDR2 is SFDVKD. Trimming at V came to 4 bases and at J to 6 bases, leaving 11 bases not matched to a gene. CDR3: CATSDQDGTGYDGYTF. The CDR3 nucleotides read TGTGCCACCAGTGACCAAGATGGGACAGGGTATGATGGCTACACCTTC.

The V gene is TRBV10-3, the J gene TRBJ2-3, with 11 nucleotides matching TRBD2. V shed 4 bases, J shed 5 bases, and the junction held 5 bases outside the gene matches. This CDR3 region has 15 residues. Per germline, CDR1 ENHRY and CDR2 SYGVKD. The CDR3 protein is CAISVAGGPEDTQYF. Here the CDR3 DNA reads TGTGCCATCAGTGTAGCGGGGGGGCCTGAAGATACGCAGTATTTT.

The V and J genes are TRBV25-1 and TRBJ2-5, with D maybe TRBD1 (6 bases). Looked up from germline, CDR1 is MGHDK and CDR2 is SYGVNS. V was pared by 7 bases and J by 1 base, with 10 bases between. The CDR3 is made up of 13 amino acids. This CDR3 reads CASTPDSQETQYF. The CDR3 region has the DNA TGTGCCAGCACTCCGGACAGCCAAGAGACCCAGTACTTC.

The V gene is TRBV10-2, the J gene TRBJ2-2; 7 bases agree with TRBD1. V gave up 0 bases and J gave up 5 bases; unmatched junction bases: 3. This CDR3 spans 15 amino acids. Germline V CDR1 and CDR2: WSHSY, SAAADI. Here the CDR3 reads CASSESTGRTGELFF. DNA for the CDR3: TGCGCCAGCAGTGAGTCGACAGGGCGTACCGGGGAGCTGTTTTTT.

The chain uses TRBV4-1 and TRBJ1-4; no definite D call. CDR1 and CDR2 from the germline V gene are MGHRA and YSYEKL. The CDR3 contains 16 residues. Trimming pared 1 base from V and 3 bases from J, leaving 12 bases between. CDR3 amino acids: CASSQAETRSNEKLFF. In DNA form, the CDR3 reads TGCGCCAGCAGCCAAGCCGAGACACGGTCTAATGAAAAACTGTTTTTT.

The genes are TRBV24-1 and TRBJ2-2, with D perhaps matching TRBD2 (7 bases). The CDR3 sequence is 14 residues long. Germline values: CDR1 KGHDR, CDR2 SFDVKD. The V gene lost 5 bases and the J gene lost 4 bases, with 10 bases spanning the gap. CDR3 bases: TGTGCCACCAGTGGGCGGGGGCTCACCGGGGAGCTGTTTTTT. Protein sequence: CATSGRGLTGELFF.

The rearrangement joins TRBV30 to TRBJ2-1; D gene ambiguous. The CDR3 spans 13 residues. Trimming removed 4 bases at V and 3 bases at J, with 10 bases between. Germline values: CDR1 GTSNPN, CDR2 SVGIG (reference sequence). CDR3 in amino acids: CAWKASLYNEQFF. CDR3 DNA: TGTGCCTGGAAAGCGTCGCTCTACAATGAGCAGTTCTTC.

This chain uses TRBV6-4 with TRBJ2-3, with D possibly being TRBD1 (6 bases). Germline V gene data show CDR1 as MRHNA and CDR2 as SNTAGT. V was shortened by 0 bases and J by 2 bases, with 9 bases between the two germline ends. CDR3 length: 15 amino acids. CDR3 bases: TGTGCCAGCAGTGACTCCAGGGGACCCACAGATACGCAGTATTTT. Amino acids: CASSDSRGPTDTQYF.

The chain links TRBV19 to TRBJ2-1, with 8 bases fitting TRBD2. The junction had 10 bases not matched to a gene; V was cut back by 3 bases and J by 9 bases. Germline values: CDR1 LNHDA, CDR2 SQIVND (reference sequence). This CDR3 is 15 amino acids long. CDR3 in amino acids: CASSISRTSFFEQFF. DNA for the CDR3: TGTGCCAGTAGTATTTCGAGGACTAGCTTCTTTGAGCAGTTCTTC.

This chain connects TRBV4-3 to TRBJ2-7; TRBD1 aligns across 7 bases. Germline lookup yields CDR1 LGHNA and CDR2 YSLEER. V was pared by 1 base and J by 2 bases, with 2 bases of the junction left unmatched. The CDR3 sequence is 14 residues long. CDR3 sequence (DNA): TGCGCCAGCAGCCAAGGTCAGGGGGCCTACGAGCAGTACTTC. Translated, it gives CASSQGQGAYEQYF.

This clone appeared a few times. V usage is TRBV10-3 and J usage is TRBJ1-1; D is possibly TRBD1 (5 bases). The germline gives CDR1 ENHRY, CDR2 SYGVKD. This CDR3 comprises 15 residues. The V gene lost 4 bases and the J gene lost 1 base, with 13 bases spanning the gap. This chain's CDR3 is CAISGPGGRNTEAFF. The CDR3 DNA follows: TGTGCCATCAGTGGGCCCGGGGGTAGGAACACTGAAGCTTTCTTT.

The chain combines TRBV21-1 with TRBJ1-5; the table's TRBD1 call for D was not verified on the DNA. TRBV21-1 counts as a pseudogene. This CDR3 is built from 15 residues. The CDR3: CASSKGRAEDQPQHF. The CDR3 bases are TGTGCCAGCAGCAAAGGCAGGGCAGAGGATCAGCCCCAGCATTTT.

The CDR3 DNA sequence: TGTGCCAGCAGCCCCCGGCCAGGACTACAGGGCTCCTACACCTTC. It encodes CASSPRPGLQGSYTF. The chain employs TRBV9 and TRBJ1-2; a possible D gene is TRBD1 (6 bases). The V gene's germline CDR1 is SGDLS and CDR2 YYNGEE. The CDR3 covers 15 residues. V was trimmed by 4 bases and J by 10 bases, leaving 23 bases between them.

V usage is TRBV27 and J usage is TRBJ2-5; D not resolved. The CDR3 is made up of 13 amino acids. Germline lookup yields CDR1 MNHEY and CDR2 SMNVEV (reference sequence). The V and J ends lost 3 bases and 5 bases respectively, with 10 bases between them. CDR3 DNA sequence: TGTGCCAGCAGTTTCGTCTTCGGGGAGACCCAGTACTTC. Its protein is CASSFVFGETQYF.

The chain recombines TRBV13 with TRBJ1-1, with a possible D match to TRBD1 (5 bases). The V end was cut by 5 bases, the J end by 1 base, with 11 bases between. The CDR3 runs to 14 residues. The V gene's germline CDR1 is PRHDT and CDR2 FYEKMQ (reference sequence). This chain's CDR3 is CASSRQTENTEAFF. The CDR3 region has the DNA TGTGCCAGCAGCCGACAGACCGAGAACACTGAAGCTTTCTTT.

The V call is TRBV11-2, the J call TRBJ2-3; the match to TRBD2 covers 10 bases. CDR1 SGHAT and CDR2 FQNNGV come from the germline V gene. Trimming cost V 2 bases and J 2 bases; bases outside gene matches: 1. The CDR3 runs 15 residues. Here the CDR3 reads CASSLTSGATDTQYF. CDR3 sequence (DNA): TGTGCCAGCAGCTTAACTAGCGGGGCCACAGATACGCAGTATTTT. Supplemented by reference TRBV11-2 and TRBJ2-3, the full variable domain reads EAGVAQSPRYKIIEKRQSVAFWCNPISGHATLYWYQQILGQGPKLLIQFQNNGVVDDSQLPKDRFSAERLKGVDSTLKIQPAKLEDSAVYLCASSLTSGATDTQYFGPGTRLTVL.

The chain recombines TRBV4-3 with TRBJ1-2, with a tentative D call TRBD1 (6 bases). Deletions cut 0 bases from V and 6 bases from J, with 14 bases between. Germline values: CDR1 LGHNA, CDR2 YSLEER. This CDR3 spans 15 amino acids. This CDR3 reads CASSQDGGEGDGYTF. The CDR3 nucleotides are TGCGCCAGCAGCCAAGATGGTGGCGAGGGGGATGGCTACACCTTC.

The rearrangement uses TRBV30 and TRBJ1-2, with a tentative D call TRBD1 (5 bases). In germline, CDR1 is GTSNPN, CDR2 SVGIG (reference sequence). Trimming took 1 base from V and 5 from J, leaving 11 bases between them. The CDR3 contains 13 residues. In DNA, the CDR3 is TGTGCCTGGAGTGAAGGGCAGGGATATGGCTACACCTTC. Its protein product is CAWSEGQGYGYTF.

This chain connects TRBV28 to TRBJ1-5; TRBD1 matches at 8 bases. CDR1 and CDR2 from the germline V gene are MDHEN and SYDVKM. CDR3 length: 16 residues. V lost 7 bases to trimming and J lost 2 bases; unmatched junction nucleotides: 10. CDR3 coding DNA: TGTGCCAGCATTGCGGTAGGACAGGGCGGCAATCAGCCCCAGCATTTT. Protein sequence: CASIAVGQGGNQPQHF.

CDR3 sequence: CASSMGTGQGNIQYF. For the CDR3, the DNA is TGTGCCAGTAGTATGGGGACGGGACAGGGGAACATTCAGTACTTC. The rearrangement uses TRBV19 and TRBJ2-4; 10 nucleotides agree with TRBD1. Per the germline V gene, CDR1 is LNHDA and CDR2 is SQIVND (reference sequence). V shed 3 bases, J shed 7 bases, and the junction held 6 bases outside the gene matches. The CDR3 spans 15 residues.

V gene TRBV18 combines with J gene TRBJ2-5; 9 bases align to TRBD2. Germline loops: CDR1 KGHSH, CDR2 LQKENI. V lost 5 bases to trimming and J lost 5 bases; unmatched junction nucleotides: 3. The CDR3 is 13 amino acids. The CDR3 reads CASSSGLAETQYF. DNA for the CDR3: TGTGCCAGCTCATCCGGACTAGCGGAGACCCAGTACTTC.

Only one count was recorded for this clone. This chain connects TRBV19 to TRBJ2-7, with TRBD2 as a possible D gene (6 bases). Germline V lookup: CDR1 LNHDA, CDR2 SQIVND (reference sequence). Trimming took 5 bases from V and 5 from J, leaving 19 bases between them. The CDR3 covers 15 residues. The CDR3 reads CASSFSGDPLNEQYF. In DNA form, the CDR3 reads TGTGCCAGTAGTTTCTCGGGAGACCCGTTGAACGAGCAGTACTTC.

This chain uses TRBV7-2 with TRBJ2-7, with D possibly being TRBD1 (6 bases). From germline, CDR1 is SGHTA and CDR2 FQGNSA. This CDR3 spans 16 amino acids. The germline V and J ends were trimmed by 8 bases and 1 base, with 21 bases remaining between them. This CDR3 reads CASQLLSGTLSYEQYF. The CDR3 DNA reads TGTGCCAGCCAGTTACTCTCCGGGACACTTTCCTACGAGCAGTACTTC.

The CDR3 nucleotides are TGTGCCAGCAGTGACCCGGGACAGGGGGTTTACTACGAGCAGTACTTC. It encodes CASSDPGQGVYYEQYF. This rearrangement joins TRBV2 to TRBJ2-7; 11 nucleotides align to TRBD1. This CDR3 comprises 16 residues. The germline CDR1 and CDR2 sequences are SNHLY and FYNNEI. The V segment lost 3 bases and the J segment 3 bases; nucleotides outside the gene matches: 7.

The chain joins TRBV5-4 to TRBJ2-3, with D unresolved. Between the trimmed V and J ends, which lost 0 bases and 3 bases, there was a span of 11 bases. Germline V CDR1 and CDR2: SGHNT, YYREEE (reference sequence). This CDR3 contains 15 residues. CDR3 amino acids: CASSLGSVGTDTQYF. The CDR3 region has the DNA TGTGCCAGCAGCTTGGGGTCTGTTGGTACAGATACGCAGTATTTT. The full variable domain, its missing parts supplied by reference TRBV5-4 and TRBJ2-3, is ETGVTQSPTHLIKTRGQQVTLRCSSQSGHNTVSWYQQALGQGPQFIFQYYREEENGRGNFPPRFSGLQFPNYSSELNVNALELDDSALYLCASSLGSVGTDTQYFGPGTRLTVL.